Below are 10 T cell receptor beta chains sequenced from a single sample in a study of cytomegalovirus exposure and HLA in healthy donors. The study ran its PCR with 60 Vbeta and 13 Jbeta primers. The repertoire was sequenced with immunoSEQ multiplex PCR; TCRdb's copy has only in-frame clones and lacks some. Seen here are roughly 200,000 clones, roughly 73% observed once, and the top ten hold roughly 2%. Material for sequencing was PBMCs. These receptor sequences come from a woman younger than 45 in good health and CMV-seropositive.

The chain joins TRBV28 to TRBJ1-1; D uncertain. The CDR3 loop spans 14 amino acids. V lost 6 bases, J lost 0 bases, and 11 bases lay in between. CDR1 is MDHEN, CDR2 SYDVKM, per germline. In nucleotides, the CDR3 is TGTGCCAGCAGCCCACATCAGTTGAACACTGAAGCTTTCTTT. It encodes CASSPHQLNTEAFF.

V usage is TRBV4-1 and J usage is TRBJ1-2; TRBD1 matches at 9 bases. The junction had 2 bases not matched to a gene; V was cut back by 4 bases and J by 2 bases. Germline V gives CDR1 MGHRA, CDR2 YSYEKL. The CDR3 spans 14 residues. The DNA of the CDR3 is TGCGCCAGCAGCCCGGACAGGGGAAACTATGGCTACACCTTC. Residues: CASSPDRGNYGYTF.

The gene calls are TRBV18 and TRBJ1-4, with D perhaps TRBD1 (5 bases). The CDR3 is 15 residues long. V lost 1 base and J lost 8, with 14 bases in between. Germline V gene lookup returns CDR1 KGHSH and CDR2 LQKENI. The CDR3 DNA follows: TGTGCCAGCTCACCACGTCGGGGGGATGGGGAAAAACTGTTTTTT. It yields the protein CASSPRRGDGEKLFF. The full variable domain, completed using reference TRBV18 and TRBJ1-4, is NAGVMQNPRHLVRRRGQEARLRCSPMKGHSHVYWYRQLPEEGLKFMVYLQKENIIDESGMPKERFSAEFPKEGPSILRIQQVVRGDSAAYFCASSPRRGDGEKLFFGSGTQLSVL.

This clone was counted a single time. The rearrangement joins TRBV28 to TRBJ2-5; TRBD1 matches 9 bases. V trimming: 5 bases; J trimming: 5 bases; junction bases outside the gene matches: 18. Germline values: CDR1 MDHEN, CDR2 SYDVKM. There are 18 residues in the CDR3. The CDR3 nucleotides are TGTGCCAGCAGTCAAAACCCGGGACAGGGTTTAGGATGGGAGACCCAGTACTTC. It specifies CASSQNPGQGLGWETQYF.

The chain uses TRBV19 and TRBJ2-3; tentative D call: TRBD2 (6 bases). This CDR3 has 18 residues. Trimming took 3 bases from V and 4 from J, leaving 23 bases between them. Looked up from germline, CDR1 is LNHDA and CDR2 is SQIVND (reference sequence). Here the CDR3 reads CASSIGIPAGPGADTQYF. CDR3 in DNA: TGTGCCAGTAGTATCGGCATTCCGGCAGGTCCGGGGGCAGATACGCAGTATTTT.

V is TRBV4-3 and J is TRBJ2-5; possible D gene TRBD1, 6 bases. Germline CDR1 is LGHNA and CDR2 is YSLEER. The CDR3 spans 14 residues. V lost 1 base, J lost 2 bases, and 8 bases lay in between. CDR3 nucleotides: TGCGCCAGCAGCCAAGCGGGGACACAAGAGACCCAGTACTTC. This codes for CASSQAGTQETQYF.

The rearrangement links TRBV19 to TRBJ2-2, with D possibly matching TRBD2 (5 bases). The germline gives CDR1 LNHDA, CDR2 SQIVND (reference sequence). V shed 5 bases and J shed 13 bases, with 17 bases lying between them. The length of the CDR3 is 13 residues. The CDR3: CASSSQRDLALFF. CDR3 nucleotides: TGTGCCAGTAGTTCCCAACGGGATCTTGCGCTGTTTTTT.

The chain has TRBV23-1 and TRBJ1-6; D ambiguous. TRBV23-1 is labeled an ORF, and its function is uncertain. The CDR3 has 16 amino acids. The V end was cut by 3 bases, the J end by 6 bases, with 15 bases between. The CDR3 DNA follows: TGCGCCAGCAGTCATTCTACCCCCTGCGGTAATTCACCCCTCCACTTT. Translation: CASSHSTPCGNSPLHF.

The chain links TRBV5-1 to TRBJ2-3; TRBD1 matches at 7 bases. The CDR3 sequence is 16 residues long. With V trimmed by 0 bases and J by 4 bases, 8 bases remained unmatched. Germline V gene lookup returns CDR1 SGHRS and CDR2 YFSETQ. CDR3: CASSLVYRGISDTQYF. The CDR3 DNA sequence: TGCGCCAGCAGCTTGGTTTACAGGGGCATCTCAGATACGCAGTATTTT.

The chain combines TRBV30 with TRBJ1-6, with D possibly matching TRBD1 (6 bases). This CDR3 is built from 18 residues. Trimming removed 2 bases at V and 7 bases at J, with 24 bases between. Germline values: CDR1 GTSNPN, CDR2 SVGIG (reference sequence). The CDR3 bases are TGTGCCTGGAGTCTCCCCCTAAAGGTACAGGGCCAAAATTCACCCCTCCACTTT. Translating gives CAWSLPLKVQGQNSPLHF.